Listed below are T cell receptor beta chains from one sample, sequenced in a study of vaccination and CD4 T cells after COVID-19. Antigen specificity for these receptors is unknown. TCRdb called the PCR reads again in MiXCR, with one record for every CDR3 protein. The table has 6,500 to 8,500 distinct CDR3 sequences, 61% seen once. The material sequenced was cultured CD4+ T cells from blood, taken after SARS-CoV-2 vaccination. Every receptor here comes from a human donor with COVID-19. Both conserved end residues are part of each CDR3. D genes are given only for firm matches. Expanded clones get a size class; other rows say once, few or many, or leave the size out.

D,V,J,size,DNA,CDR3
.,TRBV6-1,TRBJ1-6,.,TGTGCCAGCAGTACCCCCAGAGGGCAGGGTTCACCCCTCCACTTT,CASSTPRGQGSPLHF
.,TRBV7-2,TRBJ1-1,.,TGTGCCAGCAGCTTGGTTCTCATACTGACTGAAGCTTTCTTT,CASSLVLILTEAFF
TRBD1,TRBV7-8,TRBJ1-4,few,TGTGCCAGCAGCTTAGGCAGGGGGTCTGAAAGTGAAAAACTGTTTTTT,CASSLGRGSESEKLFF
.,TRBV11-2,TRBJ1-1,medium-sized,TGTGCCAGCAGCTTAGATCACCAGGGAAGGAACACTGAAGCTTTCTTT,CASSLDHQGRNTEAFF
.,TRBV7-2,TRBJ1-5,.,TGTGCCAGCAGCTTATGGGTGGGGGGCAATCAGCCCCAGCATTTT,CASSLWVGGNQPQHF
.,TRBV11-2,TRBJ1-5,medium-sized,TGTGCCAGCAGCCAACGGTGGCCCCAGCATTTT,CASSQRWPQHF
.,TRBV20-1,TRBJ2-3,.,TGCAGTGCTAGAGAGCCAAGGATTCTCCGTACGCAGTATTTT,CSAREPRILRTQYF
.,TRBV2,TRBJ2-7,large,TGTGCCAGCAGTGTTGGGGGACCCTACGAGCAGTACTTC,CASSVGGPYEQYF
.,TRBV20-1,TRBJ2-7,.,TGCAGTGCGGCCCTGGTCAGGAGCTCCTACGAGCAGTACTTC,CSAALVRSSYEQYF
.,TRBV4-1,TRBJ1-2,.,TGCGCCAGCAGCCAAGATAATCCCCCGGACTCGGGTTACACCTTC,CASSQDNPPDSGYTF
TRBD1,TRBV20-1,TRBJ1-3,.,TGCAGTGCGGCTCACAGGGGAACTGGAAACACCATATATTTT,CSAAHRGTGNTIYF
.,TRBV12-3/TRBV12-4,TRBJ1-6,.,TGTGCCAGCAGTTTTGTGGGCGGCCTGGGTTCACCCCTCCACTTT,CASSFVGGLGSPLHF
.,TRBV25-1,TRBJ2-5,.,TGTGCCAGCAGTGAGCCGGAACGACAAGAGACCCAGTACTTC,CASSEPERQETQYF
.,TRBV9,TRBJ2-5,once,TGTGCCAGCAGCCTAGACCAGGGTGGTGGAGAGACCCAGTACTTC,CASSLDQGGGETQYF
.,TRBV2,TRBJ1-5,few,TGTGCCAGCAGTCCCGGGACGGTGCCCAATCAGCCCCAGCATTTT,CASSPGTVPNQPQHF
.,TRBV18,TRBJ1-2,.,TGTGCCAGCTCACCCCCGGGACCTCGTTCCATATCTGGGTACTATGGCTACACCTTC,CASSPPGPRSISGYYGYTF
.,TRBV2,TRBJ2-5,.,TGTGCCAGCAGAGGTGTGGCGAAGACGAAAGAGACCCAGTACTTC,CASRGVAKTKETQYF
.,TRBV6-1,TRBJ2-2,.,TGTGCCAGCAGTGAAGCGAACATCTTCACCGGGGAGCTGTTTTTT,CASSEANIFTGELFF
.,TRBV7-7,TRBJ2-3,.,TGTGCTAGCAGCTTAGGGCCCGGGGATACGCAGTATTTT,CASSLGPGDTQYF
.,TRBV7-2,TRBJ2-7,few,TGTGCCAGCAGCTTTGGCGGAACCTACGAGCAGTACTTC,CASSFGGTYEQYF
.,TRBV7-8,TRBJ2-7,.,TGTGCCAGCAGCTTAGCGCTAAAGACCTACGAGCAGTACTTC,CASSLALKTYEQYF
.,TRBV20-1,TRBJ2-7,.,TGCAGTGCTAGGGGGACTTACGAGCAGTACTTC,CSARGTYEQYF
.,TRBV6-2/TRBV6-3,TRBJ1-4,.,TGTGCCAGCAGTTACTCGGGGGACGTCGTTGAAAAACTGTTTTTT,CASSYSGDVVEKLFF
.,TRBV6-1,TRBJ1-5,few,TGTGCCAGCATAAGGGCAGAGAATCAGCCCCAGCATTTT,CASIRAENQPQHF
TRBD1,TRBV5-4,TRBJ2-1,.,TGTGCCAGCAGCTCCTCGACAGGGATCTACGGTAATGAGCAGTTCTTC,CASSSSTGIYGNEQFF
.,TRBV5-6,TRBJ1-2,.,TGTGCCAGCAGCTTGGACAGGGCACAGGGTGGCTACACCTTC,CASSLDRAQGGYTF
.,TRBV29-1,TRBJ2-4,.,TGCAGCGTTGAAGACACGTATGCCCCAAACATTCAGTACTTC,CSVEDTYAPNIQYF
TRBD2,TRBV11-2,TRBJ2-3,.,TGTGCCAGCAGGATCGGGGCGGGGGGAAAGGTTTTT,CASRIGAGGKVF
.,TRBV20-1,TRBJ1-5,large,TGCAGTGCTGCCCGGGCTTGGGATAGCAATCAGCCCCAGCATTTT,CSAARAWDSNQPQHF
.,TRBV10-3,TRBJ2-7,.,TGTGCCATCAGTGAGTCGAAGGGGGGGCCCCACGAGCAGTACTTC,CAISESKGGPHEQYF
.,TRBV6-1,TRBJ2-5,.,TGTGCCAGCAGCACGGGACCAACTATCTTAAGGGAGACCCAGTACTTC,CASSTGPTILRETQYF
.,TRBV20-1,TRBJ1-5,.,TGCAGTGCTAGAGCGCCGGGCTGGGATCAGCCCCAGCATTTT,CSARAPGWDQPQHF
.,TRBV6-2/TRBV6-3,TRBJ2-6,.,TGTGCCAGCAGTCGATGGCCACAGGGTTCTGGGGCCAACGTCCTGACTTTC,CASSRWPQGSGANVLTF
.,TRBV6-5,TRBJ2-5,.,TGTGCCAGCAGTTACGGCGGGGAGACCCAGTACTTC,CASSYGGETQYF
.,TRBV5-1,TRBJ2-5,.,TGCGCCAGCAGCTTGGATGAGACCCAGTACTTC,CASSLDETQYF
.,TRBV20-1,TRBJ2-1,.,TGCAGTGCTAGAGATTACGCCAGGGTAGATGAGCAGTTCTTC,CSARDYARVDEQFF
.,TRBV7-9,TRBJ1-6,.,TGTGCCAGCAGCTACCGGGACCTCTCGGGGAATTCACCCCTCCACTTT,CASSYRDLSGNSPLHF
TRBD2,TRBV20-1,TRBJ2-5,.,TGCAGTGCTAGATCCGACCGGGGGGTTGTGGAGACCCAGTACTTC,CSARSDRGVVETQYF
TRBD2,TRBV5-4,TRBJ2-2,.,TGTGCCAGCAGCTTGTCCGCTAGCGGAAACACCGGGGAGCTGTTTTTT,CASSLSASGNTGELFF
.,TRBV6-1,TRBJ1-1,.,TGTGCCAGCACCGTACTCCGAGGGGGCACTGAAGCTTTCTTT,CASTVLRGGTEAFF
.,TRBV6-1,TRBJ2-1,once,TGTGCCAGCAGTGAAGGGGGACCACCGCGGTTGTTCTTC,CASSEGGPPRLFF
TRBD1,TRBV2,TRBJ1-5,.,TGTGCCAGCAGATTGGACAGGGATCAGCCCCAGCATTTT,CASRLDRDQPQHF
TRBD1,TRBV6-2/TRBV6-3,TRBJ1-2,.,TGTGCCAGCACCCGGGACAGCAACTATGGCTACACCTTC,CASTRDSNYGYTF
TRBD2,TRBV5-4,TRBJ2-1,.,TGTGCCAGCAGCTTGGGTACTAGCGGGGGGGTTAGTGAGCAGTTCTTC,CASSLGTSGGVSEQFF
TRBD2,TRBV7-3,TRBJ2-3,.,TGTGCCAGTGCGGGGGGCACCCCCCCAGATACGCAGTATTTT,CASAGGTPPDTQYF
TRBD2,TRBV6-1,TRBJ2-7,once,TGTGCCAGCAGTCCAGGAGGGAGGGGTGAGTACTTC,CASSPGGRGEYF
.,TRBV20-1,TRBJ2-3,few,TGCAGTGCAACCACTTTACTGACGACTAGCACAGATACGCAGTATTTT,CSATTLLTTSTDTQYF
TRBD2,TRBV6-2/TRBV6-3,TRBJ2-2,few,TGTGCCAGCAGCTGGACTAGCGGGGGAGCGGGGTACACCGGGGAGCTGTTTTTT,CASSWTSGGAGYTGELFF
.,TRBV27,TRBJ1-5,few,TGTGCCAGCAGGCCAGGGTCCACGGCGGATCAGCCCCAGCATTTT,CASRPGSTADQPQHF
.,TRBV7-9,TRBJ1-1,.,TGTGCCAGCAGCCCCCCCTCCCCCGGGGGGGGGACTGAAGCTTTCTTT,CASSPPSPGGGTEAFF
.,TRBV18,TRBJ1-1,.,TGTGCCAGCTCACCCATTTTGGACAGTGAAGCTTTCTTT,CASSPILDSEAFF
TRBD2,TRBV6-1,TRBJ2-3,.,TGTGCCAGCAAACTAGCGGGGGGCACAGATACGCAGTATTTT,CASKLAGGTDTQYF
TRBD2,TRBV19,TRBJ2-2,few,TGTGCCAGTAGCAACGGGGGGGGCCGCGGCCTGGCGGGTAGATCTGGGGAGCTGTTTTTT,CASSNGGGRGLAGRSGELFF
.,TRBV7-2,TRBJ2-2,.,TGTGCCAGCAGCTTAGGGGCAGGTCCCGGGGAGCTGTTTTTT,CASSLGAGPGELFF
TRBD1,TRBV27,TRBJ2-1,.,TGTGCCACCGACTTGGGGTCACAGGGGGTTCTAAGCAATGAGCAGTTCTTC,CATDLGSQGVLSNEQFF
.,TRBV6-5,TRBJ2-7,.,TGTGCCAGCAGTTCTTCCGGTCAGACCTACGAGCAGTACTTC,CASSSSGQTYEQYF
TRBD2,TRBV25-1,TRBJ2-5,medium-sized,TGTGCCAGCAGCCTAGGGAGCGGGGGAGCCGTAGAGACCCAGTACTTC,CASSLGSGGAVETQYF